The 24 T cell receptor beta chains below come from one sample, sequenced in a study of human T cells and chemical hapten exposure. As to time point: patch test 1, 2 weeks after DPC sensitization. Treatment of the sample: therapeutic diphenylcyclopropenone sensitization with weekly scalp DPC. Each CDR3 protein is one row after TCRdb ran MiXCR on the RACE reads. The sample lists some 120,000 distinct CDR3 sequences, 9.5% to 13% occurring once. The sample here was whole blood, taken in connection with sensitization to the hapten diphenylcyclopropenone (DPC). These receptors were taken from a woman in her 50s with alopecia areata. Some clones in this sample may be carry-over from other donors' samples.

The chain has TRBV5-6 and TRBJ2-7; 9 bases fit TRBD1. CDR3 length equals 15 residues. Per the germline V gene, CDR1 is SGHDT and CDR2 is YYEEEE. The trim removed 5 bases at V and 1 base at J, leaving 7 bases unmatched. The CDR3 sequence: CASSSGTGNSYEQYF. CDR3 sequence (DNA): TGTGCCAGCAGTTCCGGGACAGGGAATTCCTACGAGCAGTACTTC.

There are a few counts of this clonotype. The chain carries TRBV7-8 and TRBJ1-3; no reliable D call. Germline V gene data show CDR1 as SGHVS and CDR2 as FQNEAQ. Trimming took off 2 bases at V and 3 bases at J, with 14 bases between the two ends. The CDR3 totals 16 residues. The CDR3 nucleotides read TGTGCCAGCAGCTTAAGGTCCCAAGGCCTTGGAAACACCATATATTTT. Residues: CASSLRSQGLGNTIYF.

In this sample, this clonotype turned up many times. This chain uses TRBV20-1 with TRBJ1-1; D is undetermined. There are 12 residues in the CDR3. With 3 bases removed from V and 9 bases from J, the gap between germline ends came to 14 bases. Germline-derived CDR1 and CDR2 are DFQATT and SNEGSKA (reference sequence). The CDR3 sequence is CSASEQQQKAFF. In nucleotides, the CDR3 is TGCAGTGCTAGCGAGCAGCAACAAAAAGCTTTCTTT.

This chain connects TRBV6-5 to TRBJ1-1; D remains ambiguous. V lost 6 bases to trimming and J lost 1 base, with 6 bases between them. CDR1 and CDR2 from the germline V gene are MNHEY and SVGAGI. There are 12 residues in the CDR3. This CDR3 is CASSLKNTEAFF. The CDR3 coding sequence is TGTGCCAGCAGCCTGAAGAACACTGAAGCTTTCTTT.

This clonotype was seen more than once but under ten times. The chain couples TRBV6-1 to TRBJ1-4; D is unclear. The CDR3 totals 16 residues. CDR1 MNHNS and CDR2 SASEGT come from the germline V gene. Trimming pared 2 bases from V and 3 bases from J, leaving 13 bases between. CDR3 region: CASSESTSSANEKLFF. The CDR3 DNA is TGTGCCAGCAGTGAATCTACGAGTTCGGCTAATGAAAAACTGTTTTTT.

This clonotype was found a few times. The V call is TRBV4-2, the J call TRBJ2-7, with 9 bases matching TRBD1. In germline, CDR1 is LGHNA, CDR2 YNFKEQ. CDR3 size: 17 residues. Trimming cost V 1 base and J 2 bases; bases outside gene matches: 9. CDR3 amino acids: CASSQGAPGQGTYEQYF. The CDR3, as DNA: TGTGCCAGCAGCCAAGGGGCCCCGGGACAGGGCACCTACGAGCAGTACTTC.

This clonotype was picked up a small number of times. The rearrangement links TRBV5-1 to TRBJ2-3, with D possibly being TRBD1 (5 bases). The CDR3 loop spans 15 amino acids. CDR1 and CDR2 (germline): SGHRS, YFSETQ. V shed 0 bases and J shed 5 bases, with 13 bases lying between them. CDR3 protein: CASSLGTHSGDTQYF. DNA for the CDR3: TGCGCCAGCAGCTTGGGGACACATTCAGGAGATACGCAGTATTTT.

The chain has TRBV6-5 and TRBJ1-4; 7 nucleotides agree with TRBD1. The CDR3 has 16 amino acids. Germline CDR1 is MNHEY and CDR2 is SVGAGI. V shed 6 bases, J shed 4 bases, and the junction held 11 bases outside the gene matches. CDR3 protein: CASSRDRRRNNEKLFF. CDR3 sequence (DNA): TGTGCCAGCAGCCGGGACAGAAGAAGGAATAATGAAAAACTGTTTTTT.

The chain is built from TRBV6-2 or TRBV6-3 and TRBJ2-7; the D is unclear. This CDR3 contains 16 residues. V lost 10 bases and J lost 0, with 22 bases in between. Germline-derived CDR1 and CDR2 are MNHEY and SVGEGT. CDR3 sequence reads: CATSRPIRASSYEQYF. For the CDR3, the DNA is TGTGCCACATCTCGTCCCATCCGGGCGAGCTCCTACGAGCAGTACTTC.

This clonotype was detected a few times. This chain links TRBV7-2 with TRBJ2-7; maybe TRBD1 (6 bases). The V and J ends lost 4 bases and 6 bases respectively, with 16 bases between them. Germline values: CDR1 SGHTA, CDR2 FQGNSA. The CDR3 is 14 residues long. The CDR3 loop reads CASSSEATGSEQYF. The CDR3 DNA sequence: TGTGCCAGCAGCTCGGAGGCCACAGGGAGCGAGCAGTACTTC.

This chain uses TRBV5-1 with TRBJ2-7; D unclear. V was pared by 0 bases and J by 1 base, with 8 bases between. The CDR3 loop spans 14 amino acids. CDR1 SGHRS and CDR2 YFSETQ come from the germline V gene. CDR3 DNA: TGCGCCAGCAGCTTGGCGTTAGGTTCCTACGAGCAGTACTTC. It encodes CASSLALGSYEQYF.

The V gene is TRBV28, the J gene TRBJ2-7, with TRBD1 identical over 8 bases. V shed 8 bases and J 6 bases; nucleotides not matched to a gene: 12. Germline-derived CDR1 and CDR2 are MDHEN and SYDVKM. The CDR3 has 14 residues. The CDR3 loop is CASFGQGKSSEQYF. In DNA, the CDR3 is TGTGCCAGCTTCGGACAGGGTAAATCTTCCGAGCAGTACTTC.

The V gene is TRBV18, the J gene TRBJ2-7; 9 bases align to TRBD1. Germline V CDR1 and CDR2: KGHSH, LQKENI. This CDR3 is built from 15 residues. V shed 4 bases, J shed 2 bases, and the junction held 6 bases outside the gene matches. The CDR3 nucleotides read TGTGCCAGCTCACTACAGGGGGCACTCGCCTACGAGCAGTACTTC. It specifies CASSLQGALAYEQYF.

This clonotype was counted ten times or more. The V and J genes are TRBV7-8 and TRBJ2-2; D is unclear. The germline V and J ends were trimmed by 2 bases and 1 base, with 8 bases remaining between them. CDR1 and CDR2 (germline): SGHVS, FQNEAQ. The CDR3 length is 15 residues. DNA of the CDR3: TGTGCCAGCAGCTTAATTACGGTGAACACCGGGGAGCTGTTTTTT. Its protein product is CASSLITVNTGELFF.

The chain couples TRBV11-3 to TRBJ1-1; D is possibly TRBD1 (5 bases). Germline V gene sequence: CDR1 SGHNT, CDR2 YENEEA. The V end lost 5 bases, the J end lost 7 bases, and 17 bases lay between the germline ends. The CDR3 totals 14 residues. CDR3 amino acids: CASSPGDGDDEAFF. In DNA, the CDR3 is TGTGCCAGCAGCCCGGGGGATGGGGATGATGAAGCTTTCTTT.

The chain carries TRBV2 and TRBJ2-7, with D perhaps being TRBD1 or TRBD2 (5 bases each). Germline assignment: CDR1 SNHLY and CDR2 FYNNEI. The V end lost 5 bases, the J end lost 13 bases, and 15 bases lay between the germline ends. The CDR3 totals 11 residues. Written as DNA, the CDR3 is TGTGCCAGCAGTACCGAGGGGCGCAGTTACTTC. Residues: CASSTEGRSYF. Looking up the rest from reference TRBV2 and TRBJ2-7 gives the full variable domain: EPEVTQTPSHQVTQMGQEVILRCVPISNHLYFYWYRQILGQKVEFLVSFYNNEISEKSEIFDDQFSVERPDGSNFTLKIRSTKLEDSAMYFCASSTEGRSYFGPGTRLTVT.

This sequence joins TRBV12-3 or TRBV12-4 and TRBJ2-7; no definite D call. The CDR3 covers 12 residues. V lost 6 bases to trimming and J lost 7 bases, with 13 bases between them. Here the CDR3 reads CASSQSRVEQYF. The CDR3, as DNA: TGTGCCAGCAGCCAATCTCGGGTAGAGCAGTACTTC.

This clonotype came up many times. The rearrangement joins TRBV7-9 to TRBJ1-1, with 8 nucleotides matching TRBD1. With 4 bases clipped from V and 7 bases from J, the junction kept 5 bases outside the gene matches. The germline V gene encodes CDR1 SEHNR and CDR2 FQNEAQ (reference sequence). The CDR3 has 13 residues. In nucleotides, the CDR3 is TGTGCCAGCAGCTCCCAGGGGGCAAATGAAGCTTTCTTT. This encodes CASSSQGANEAFF.

This clonotype was counted ten times or more. The CDR3 sequence: CASSLGVNQVTEAFF. DNA of the CDR3: TGTGCCAGCAGCTTAGGGGTCAATCAGGTGACTGAAGCTTTCTTT. The V call is TRBV7-9, the J call TRBJ1-1; no clear D. Trimming stripped 1 base from V and 5 bases from J, with 14 bases between. The CDR3 loop spans 15 amino acids. CDR1 and CDR2 (germline): SEHNR, FQNEAQ (reference sequence).

This clonotype was counted a few times. The gene calls are TRBV5-1 and TRBJ2-3, with 8 positions matching TRBD2. Trimming cost V 0 bases and J 1 base; bases outside gene matches: 7. The CDR3 has 17 amino acids. The germline CDR1 and CDR2 sequences are SGHRS and YFSETQ. The CDR3 reads CASSLEASGYGTDTQYF. CDR3 DNA: TGCGCCAGCAGCTTGGAGGCTAGCGGGTACGGCACAGATACGCAGTATTTT.

This clonotype was detected ten times or more. This chain connects TRBV7-9 to TRBJ1-1; the match to TRBD1 covers 7 bases. V gave up 5 bases and J gave up 11 bases; unmatched junction bases: 8. CDR1 and CDR2 from the germline V gene are SEHNR and FQNEAQ (reference sequence). CDR3 length: 12 amino acids. The CDR3 region is CASSDRQGSAFF. CDR3 in DNA: TGTGCCAGCAGCGACCGACAGGGTTCGGCTTTCTTT.

The chain combines TRBV29-1 with TRBJ1-2; D gene unclear. The V and J ends lost 5 bases and 6 bases respectively, with 10 bases between them. The CDR3 is 11 residues long. The germline V gene encodes CDR1 SQVTM and CDR2 ANQGSEA. CDR3 in DNA: TGCAGCGTTTCCAGGTTCGATGGCTACACCTTC. It specifies CSVSRFDGYTF.

V is TRBV7-2 and J is TRBJ2-3; the D call may be TRBD1 or TRBD2 (5 bases each). The CDR3 is 15 amino acids. Trimming removed 5 bases at V and 2 bases at J, with 14 bases between. Looked up from germline, CDR1 is SGHTA and CDR2 is FQGNSA. In nucleotides, the CDR3 is TGTGCCAGCAGCGCCGGGACCCTCAACACAGATACGCAGTATTTT. It codes for CASSAGTLNTDTQYF.

This clonotype has more than one count but fewer than ten. The chain has TRBV6-5 and TRBJ1-3; D is unresolved. The germline CDR1 and CDR2 sequences are MNHEY and SVGAGI. CDR3 length equals 11 residues. The germline V and J ends were trimmed by 5 bases and 10 bases, with 9 bases remaining between them. CDR3 amino acids: CASSAPPTIYF. CDR3 nucleotides: TGTGCCAGCAGTGCCCCTCCTACCATATATTTT.